The 32 T cell receptor beta chains reported below all come from one sample, sequenced in a study of response to subunit inactivated influenza vaccine. MiXCR, applied by TCRdb to the RT-PCR reads, yields one record per CDR3 protein. The sample has around 850,000 distinct CDR3 sequences, approximately 17% seen once; the top ten hold 11%. The starting material was PBMCs from blood, obtained about 5 days after vaccination. The receptors come from a man aged 50 to 60 who received an inactivated influenza vaccine.

In its sample, this clonotype was seen a few times. The V gene is TRBV20-1, the J gene TRBJ2-6; D is unresolved. The V gene's germline CDR1 is DFQATT and CDR2 SNEGSKA (reference sequence). The germline V and J ends were trimmed by 4 bases and 4 bases, with 8 bases remaining between them. The CDR3 runs to 13 residues. The chain's CDR3 is CSATPWGANVLTF. Written as DNA, the CDR3 is TGCAGTGCTACACCCTGGGGGGCCAACGTCCTGACTTTC.

This rearrangement joins TRBV20-1 to TRBJ2-7, with 8 bases identical to TRBD1. V gave up 5 bases and J gave up 4 bases; unmatched junction bases: 7. Germline loops: CDR1 DFQATT, CDR2 SNEGSKA (reference sequence). This CDR3 is 13 amino acids long. CDR3 DNA sequence: TGCAGTGCTGAAAGACAGGGGCGGTACGAGCAGTACTTC. It is translated as CSAERQGRYEQYF.

This clonotype was counted many times. J is TRBJ2-5 and V is TRBV5-1; D is uncertain. CDR1 and CDR2 from the germline V gene are SGHRS and YFSETQ. This CDR3 is built from 15 residues. Trimming removed 4 bases from V and 2 bases from J, with 15 bases in between. CDR3 amino acids: CASSPNLKTQETQYF. Here the CDR3 DNA reads TGCGCCAGCAGCCCGAACCTGAAGACACAAGAGACCCAGTACTTC.

This clonotype has only a few counts. This rearrangement joins TRBV25-1 to TRBJ2-7; D may be TRBD1 (5 bases). The CDR3 totals 15 residues. The V gene lost 3 bases and the J gene lost 2 bases, with 14 bases spanning the gap. The germline V gene has CDR1 MGHDK and CDR2 SYGVNS. CDR3 in amino acids: CASSDAQARAYEQYF. The DNA of the CDR3 is TGTGCCAGCAGTGATGCACAGGCCAGAGCCTACGAGCAGTACTTC.

The genes are TRBV7-2 and TRBJ2-5; D perhaps matches TRBD1 (6 bases). This CDR3 has 16 amino acids. Per the germline V gene, CDR1 is SGHTA and CDR2 is FQGNSA. Trimming removed 5 bases at V and 5 bases at J, with 21 bases between. The CDR3 coding sequence is TGTGCCAGCAGCCCGACGATCACAGGGCGGCGGGAGACCCAGTACTTC. It is translated as CASSPTITGRRETQYF.

The chain couples TRBV12-3 or TRBV12-4 to TRBJ1-1; perhaps TRBD1 as D (6 bases). The V end was cut by 11 bases, the J end by 5 bases, with 12 bases between. This CDR3 comprises 11 residues. The CDR3 nucleotides read TGTGCCTCCCAGGGGAATACTGAAGCTTTCTTT. This translates into CASQGNTEAFF.

This clonotype was counted at least ten times. The chain joins TRBV7-2 to TRBJ2-1; D is tentatively TRBD1 or TRBD2 (5 bases each). V gave up 6 bases and J gave up 9 bases, with 12 bases separating them. The CDR3 length is 12 residues. Looked up from germline, CDR1 is SGHTA and CDR2 is FQGNSA. CDR3 protein: CASSFQGTEQFF. The DNA for the CDR3 is TGTGCCAGCAGTTTTCAAGGGACTGAGCAGTTCTTC.

The chain couples TRBV5-1 to TRBJ2-2; 8 bases map to TRBD1. The CDR3 covers 15 residues. Germline V gene sequence: CDR1 SGHRS, CDR2 YFSETQ. With 0 bases clipped from V and 7 bases from J, the junction kept 5 bases outside the gene matches. The CDR3 sequence is CASSLGQGYYGELFF. DNA for the CDR3: TGCGCCAGCAGCTTGGGACAGGGGTATTACGGGGAGCTGTTTTTT.

This clonotype was counted a few times. This rearrangement joins TRBV12-3 or TRBV12-4 to TRBJ2-1, with a possible D match to TRBD2 (7 bases). Trimming removed 5 bases at V and 3 bases at J, with 17 bases between. The CDR3 runs 16 residues. CDR3 residues: CASSAGGTNLYNEQFF. Written as DNA, the CDR3 is TGTGCCAGCAGTGCCGGGGGGACAAACCTCTACAATGAGCAGTTCTTC.

This clonotype was observed a few times. The CDR3 reads CASSLAVAGAARFF. The CDR3 nucleotides read TGCGCCAGCAGCTTGGCCGTAGCGGGGGCCGCTAGGTTCTTC. The chain uses TRBV5-1 and TRBJ2-1; 9 bases align to TRBD2. This CDR3 comprises 14 residues. With V trimmed by 0 bases and J by 15 bases, 10 bases remained unmatched. Germline CDR1 is SGHRS and CDR2 is YFSETQ.

The J gene is TRBJ2-7, the V gene TRBV5-6, with 8 bases that match TRBD1. V trimming: 0 bases; J trimming: 2 bases; junction bases outside the gene matches: 7. Germline V gene sequence: CDR1 SGHDT, CDR2 YYEEEE. The CDR3 covers 16 residues. The CDR3 spells CASSLAGTGVPYEQYF. Here the CDR3 DNA reads TGTGCCAGCAGCTTGGCCGGGACAGGCGTTCCCTACGAGCAGTACTTC.

In its sample, this clonotype was seen many times. This chain joins TRBV12-3 or TRBV12-4 and TRBJ2-3; maybe TRBD2 (5 bases). V lost 5 bases to trimming and J lost 4 bases, with 10 bases between them. The CDR3 spans 13 residues. This CDR3 reads CASSDRGADTQYF. The CDR3 nucleotides are TGTGCCAGCAGTGACCGGGGAGCAGATACGCAGTATTTT.

This clonotype has more than one count but fewer than ten. The chain couples TRBV20-1 to TRBJ2-4; D is unresolved. V was cut by 6 bases and J by 6 bases, with 9 bases left in between. The CDR3 covers 11 residues. Per germline, CDR1 DFQATT and CDR2 SNEGSKA (reference sequence). CDR3 DNA: TGCAGTGCGGAGCAATTAAACATTCAGTACTTC. Translation: CSAEQLNIQYF.

This clonotype has more than one count but fewer than ten. The V call is TRBV6-5, the J call TRBJ2-1; D unresolved. The CDR3 covers 15 residues. V was clipped by 2 bases and J by 0 bases, with 8 bases between them. Germline V gives CDR1 MNHEY, CDR2 SVGAGI. CDR3 sequence reads: CASSYVASSYNEQFF. The CDR3 DNA sequence: TGTGCCAGCAGTTACGTGGCAAGCTCCTACAATGAGCAGTTCTTC.

This clonotype came up a few times. This chain links TRBV20-1 with TRBJ2-4; D tentatively reads TRBD1 or TRBD2 (7 bases each). The V gene lost 6 bases and the J gene lost 2 bases, with 20 bases spanning the gap. The CDR3 covers 16 residues. Germline CDR1 DFQATT, CDR2 SNEGSKA (reference sequence). CDR3 region: CSAEGGSTGTKNIQYF. CDR3 bases: TGCAGTGCAGAGGGGGGGTCGACAGGGACCAAAAACATTCAGTACTTC.

This clonotype showed up just a few times. V usage is TRBV6-2 or TRBV6-3 and J usage is TRBJ2-1, with unresolved D. The germline CDR1 and CDR2 sequences are MNHEY and SVGEGT. The CDR3 contains 14 residues. Trimming stripped 6 bases from V and 1 base from J, with 10 bases between. The CDR3 DNA reads TGTGCCAGCAGATTTATTGAATCCTACAATGAGCAGTTCTTC. Encoded protein: CASRFIESYNEQFF.

The chain links TRBV5-1 to TRBJ2-1; 10 nucleotides align to TRBD2. CDR1 SGHRS and CDR2 YFSETQ come from the germline V gene. J gave up 8 bases and V 4 bases, and 12 bases lay outside the gene matches. The CDR3 covers 16 residues. The CDR3 bases are TGCGCCAGCAGCAGAGAAGCGGGAGGGTACTTCTATGAGCAGTTCTTC. It encodes CASSREAGGYFYEQFF.

The V call is TRBV27, the J call TRBJ2-7; possible D gene TRBD1, 6 bases. CDR1 and CDR2 (germline): MNHEY, SMNVEV (reference sequence). Trimming took off 5 bases at V and 5 bases at J, with 16 bases between the two ends. The CDR3 has 14 amino acids. CDR3 region: CASSTYDRIDEQYF. CDR3 coding DNA: TGTGCCAGCAGTACCTACGACAGGATCGACGAGCAGTACTTC.

This clonotype was observed a few times. The genes are TRBV7-9 and TRBJ1-6; the D is unclear. There are 12 residues in the CDR3. V gave up 5 bases and J gave up 12 bases, with 11 bases separating them. Germline V gives CDR1 SEHNR, CDR2 FQNEAQ (reference sequence). CDR3 in amino acids: CASSISSEPLHF. CDR3 bases: TGTGCCAGCAGCATAAGTAGTGAACCCCTCCACTTT.

The chain couples TRBV12-3 or TRBV12-4 to TRBJ1-2; D gene ambiguous. Trimming took 8 bases from V and 3 from J, leaving 16 bases between them. CDR3 length: 14 residues. As DNA, the CDR3 is TGTGCCAGCTCGGACTCACCTAGTGACTATGGCTACACCTTC. It codes for CASSDSPSDYGYTF.

This clonotype was counted a few times. The chain couples TRBV5-6 to TRBJ2-1; the match to TRBD1 covers 7 bases. This CDR3 is built from 12 residues. V was pared by 0 bases and J by 12 bases, with 3 bases of the junction left unmatched. CDR1 SGHDT and CDR2 YYEEEE come from the germline V gene. The DNA of the CDR3 is TGTGCCAGCAGCTTGGACAGGGGACGGCAGTTCTTC. Residues: CASSLDRGRQFF. Supplemented by reference TRBV5-6 and TRBJ2-1, the full variable domain reads DAGVTQSPTHLIKTRGQQVTLRCSPKSGHDTVSWYQQALGQGPQFIFQYYEEEERQRGNFPDRFSGHQFPNYSSELNVNALLLGDSALYLCASSLDRGRQFFGPGTRLTVL.

This clonotype occurred a few times. The chain is built from TRBV7-9 and TRBJ2-7; D may match TRBD1 or TRBD2 (5 bases each). V lost 2 bases to trimming and J lost 5 bases, with 13 bases between them. Germline-derived CDR1 and CDR2 are SEHNR and FQNEAQ (reference sequence). The CDR3 loop spans 14 amino acids. CDR3 DNA sequence: TGTGCCAGCAGCTTAATTGAGGGGTTAAACGAGCAGTACTTC. It is translated as CASSLIEGLNEQYF.

This clonotype was observed many times. The V and J genes are TRBV7-3 and TRBJ2-1, with D maybe TRBD1 (5 bases). Trimming took off 5 bases at V and 9 bases at J, with 11 bases between the two ends. The length of the CDR3 is 12 residues. In germline, CDR1 is SGHTA, CDR2 FQGTGA. CDR3 DNA sequence: TGTGCCAGCAGCGCCTCTAGGGGTGAGCAGTTCTTC. Translating gives CASSASRGEQFF.

The table lists this clonotype with a few counts. This sequence joins TRBV6-1 and TRBJ1-3; 12 nucleotides line up with TRBD1. The CDR3 sequence is 17 residues long. CDR1 is MNHNS, CDR2 SASEGT, per germline. V dropped 5 bases and J dropped 4; count of bases not matched to a gene: 9. In nucleotides, the CDR3 is TGTGCCAGCAGTAATAACCGGGACAGGGGGCGAGGAAACACCATATATTTT. Its translation is CASSNNRDRGRGNTIYF.

The chain has TRBV12-3 or TRBV12-4 and TRBJ1-6; D gene ambiguous. V lost 0 bases to trimming and J lost 8 bases, with 5 bases between them. CDR3 size: 13 residues. The CDR3 bases are TGTGCCAGCAGTTTAGCGCCATATTCACCCCTCCACTTT. It yields the protein CASSLAPYSPLHF.

The chain joins TRBV4-1 to TRBJ1-1; D not resolved. The V gene lost 0 bases and the J gene lost 6 bases, with 8 bases spanning the gap. Germline-derived CDR1 and CDR2 are MGHRA and YSYEKL. The CDR3 is 13 amino acids. CDR3 region: CASSQESFAEAFF. CDR3 bases: TGCGCCAGCAGCCAAGAAAGTTTCGCTGAAGCTTTCTTT.

Of note for this clonotype: This may arise from a read error, as a much more abundant clone is one base away. In nucleotides, the CDR3 is TGTGCCAGCAGTTTCGTACTAGCGGGAAACTACAATGAGCAGATCTTC. This sequence encodes CASSFVLAGNYNEQIF. The J gene is TRBJ2-1, the V gene TRBV28, with 10 bases aligning to TRBD2. CDR3 length: 16 amino acids. Germline assignment: CDR1 MDHEN and CDR2 SYDVKM.

This clonotype has more than one count but fewer than ten. The chain is built from TRBV12-3 or TRBV12-4 and TRBJ1-5; 7 nucleotides agree with TRBD1. The CDR3 is made up of 14 amino acids. V shed 6 bases, J shed 3 bases, and the junction held 5 bases outside the gene matches. The CDR3 DNA reads as TGTGCCAGCAGCCGACAGGGCTACAATCAGCCCCAGCATTTT. It specifies CASSRQGYNQPQHF.

CDR3 residues: CASSKDRPGETQYF. The CDR3 DNA reads as TGCGCCAGCAGCAAGGACAGGCCGGGGGAGACCCAGTACTTC. The chain is built from TRBV5-1 and TRBJ2-5; 7 nucleotides align to TRBD1. The CDR3 loop spans 14 amino acids. The V segment lost 4 bases and the J segment 5 bases; nucleotides outside the gene matches: 8. Germline V gene lookup returns CDR1 SGHRS and CDR2 YFSETQ.

The chain uses TRBV27 and TRBJ2-3, with D possibly being TRBD1 or TRBD2 (7 bases each). The CDR3 covers 15 residues. Germline CDR1 reads MNHEY; CDR2 reads SMNVEV (reference sequence). The V gene lost 6 bases and the J gene lost 4 bases, with 17 bases spanning the gap. In DNA, the CDR3 is TGTGCCAGCAGACTCATACAGGGGAGGGCAGATACGCAGTATTTT. Translation gives CASRLIQGRADTQYF.

The V and J genes are TRBV7-2 and TRBJ2-7; 7 nucleotides line up with TRBD2. The CDR3 loop spans 14 amino acids. Germline-derived CDR1 and CDR2 are SGHTA and FQGNSA. Losses at the gene ends were 4 bases for V and 7 bases for J; bases not matched to a gene: 10. CDR3 region: CASSSAALGGEQYF. The CDR3, as DNA: TGTGCCAGCAGCTCTGCGGCGCTGGGGGGGGAGCAGTACTTC.

This clonotype was seen a handful of times. The junction departs from germline at one end; a sequencing error may be responsible. The chain has TRBV10-3 and TRBJ2-6, with D possibly called TRBD1 or TRBD2 (6 bases each). The germline CDR1 and CDR2 sequences are ENHRY and SYGVKD. The CDR3 is made up of 15 amino acids. Written as DNA, the CDR3 is TGTGCCATCACTGAGGGGGGAACAGGGGCCAACGTCCTGACTTTC. It specifies CAITEGGTGANVLTF.